This TCR beta chain was recovered during a study of Ad26.COV2.S vaccination and SARS-CoV-2 variants. Study details: A participant enrolled in the COV1001 Ad26.COV2.S trial arm provided the sample. Ad26.COV2.S, an intramuscular injection, was given once or twice 56 days apart. General study results and limits: Reportedly, after vaccination the spike-specific CD8+ and CD4+ T cell responses displayed substantial breadth.

Profiled with immunoSEQ multiplex PCR; TCRdb holds only in-frame clones, not every one. The sample has hundreds of thousands of clones, approximately 90% seen once. For this clone: Its antigen remains unidentified.

Treatment in this sample: some 20 received Ad26.COV2.S at low or high dose, single or two shots; about 5 received placebo; per-sample allocation not given. Sampling happened 63 days after the first vaccine or placebo injection. It was Wuhan-strain SARS-CoV-2 spike that the Ad26 vaccine vector expressed. This CDR3 contains 16 residues. V lost 0 bases to trimming and J lost 9 bases; unmatched junction nucleotides: 8. Per the germline V gene, CDR1 is LGHNA and CDR2 is YSLEER. The starting material was peripheral blood, obtained in a trial of Ad26.COV2.S vaccine versus placebo. This sequence originates from a person aged 18-60 years who received the Ad26.COV2.S COVID-19 vaccine or a placebo. The chain is built from TRBV4-3 and TRBJ1-6, with 7 bases fitting TRBD1. In DNA, the CDR3 is TGCGCCAGCAGCCAAGACGGGGGACAGCGTGGTTCACCCCTCCACTTT. Translated: CASSQDGGQRGSPLHF.